These 11 T cell receptor beta chains originate from one sample sequenced in a study of PD-1 blockade in classical Hodgkin lymphoma. Profiling relied on immunoSEQ multiplex PCR, and the TCRdb table lists in-frame clones only, not all of them. Found here are under 70,000 clones, 70% to 80% of them singletons; the top ten hold roughly 9.1%. All patients relapsed after autologous stem cell transplantation, and brentuximab vedotin exposure varied. This sample comprised peripheral blood mononuclear cells (PBMCs), obtained before the second cycle of nivolumab. These receptors were collected from a human donor with classical Hodgkin lymphoma.

The chain recombines TRBV7-2 with TRBJ2-5; perhaps TRBD2 as D (6 bases). The DNA end favors TRBJ2-7, so the J call may be wrong. This CDR3 contains 13 residues. Germline V CDR1 and CDR2: SGHTA, FQGNSA. The CDR3 bases are TGTGCCAGCAGCTTGAGCGGGTACTACGAGCAGTACTTC. It yields the protein CASSLSGYYEQYF.

The chain links TRBV12-5 to TRBJ2-3; D is perhaps TRBD1 (5 bases). CDR1 LGHNT and CDR2 FRNRAP come from the germline V gene. The germline V and J ends were trimmed by 2 bases and 0 bases, with 18 bases remaining between them. The CDR3 is 18 amino acids. In DNA form, the CDR3 reads TGTGCTAGTGGTTTGATACAGGACGGTAAGACTAGCACAGATACGCAGTATTTT. This gives the protein CASGLIQDGKTSTDTQYF.

Only a few counts were recorded for this clone. The chain couples TRBV19 to TRBJ2-7; 7 nucleotides line up with TRBD1. Germline loops: CDR1 LNHDA, CDR2 SQIVND (reference sequence). The CDR3 runs to 15 residues. V was pared by 3 bases and J by 2 bases, with 7 bases of the junction left unmatched. CDR3 sequence: CASSITGQTTYEQYF. CDR3 sequence (DNA): TGTGCCAGTAGTATCACGGGACAGACTACCTACGAGCAGTACTTC.

Only one count was recorded for this clone. The rearrangement links TRBV10-2 to TRBJ1-6, with a possible D match to TRBD1 (6 bases). Between the trimmed V and J ends, which lost 6 bases and 7 bases, there was a span of 13 bases. The V gene's germline CDR1 is WSHSY and CDR2 SAAADI. This CDR3 spans 14 amino acids. CDR3: CASSPGGGNSPLHF. The DNA of the CDR3 is TGCGCCAGCAGCCCGGGGGGCGGCAATTCACCCCTCCACTTT.

This chain joins TRBV19 and TRBJ2-1, with D perhaps matching TRBD1 or TRBD2 (5 bases each). Germline V CDR1 and CDR2: LNHDA, SQIVND (reference sequence). This CDR3 region has 14 residues. V lost 3 bases and J lost 9, with 15 bases in between. CDR3 loop: CASSMGVKVSEQFF. CDR3 in DNA: TGTGCCAGTAGTATGGGGGTGAAAGTCAGTGAGCAGTTCTTC.

The CDR3 nucleotides read TGTGCCAGCAGCGTAGATGATGCGGGAGATGCTACAGATACGCAGTATTTT. Translation: CASSVDDAGDATDTQYF. The rearrangement joins TRBV9 to TRBJ2-3, with 7 bases that match TRBD2. There are 17 residues in the CDR3. Germline lookup yields CDR1 SGDLS and CDR2 YYNGEE. J lost 3 bases, V lost 0 bases, and 10 bases had no gene match.

The chain combines TRBV6-1 with TRBJ2-5, with TRBD1 matching 7 bases. Trimming removed 6 bases from V and 5 bases from J; junction bases left unmatched: 12. CDR1 is MNHNS, CDR2 SASEGT, per germline. The CDR3 covers 15 residues. The CDR3 nucleotides read TGTGCCAGCAGAGCCGGGACAGCACATTCGGAGACCCAGTACTTC. This translates into CASRAGTAHSETQYF.

The rearrangement joins TRBV21-1 to TRBJ2-7; TRBD1 is the table's D call and was not checked against the DNA. TRBV21-1 is designated a pseudogene. The CDR3 runs 14 residues. CDR3 bases: TGTGCCAGCAGCCCGCACAGGGACGCCTACGAGCAGTACTTC. Its translation is CASSPHRDAYEQYF.

The chain carries TRBV12-5 and TRBJ2-3; 11 nucleotides match TRBD2. The CDR3 is 15 amino acids. CDR1 and CDR2 (germline): LGHNT, FRNRAP. V lost 9 bases and J lost 1; bases outside the gene matches: 6. CDR3 in amino acids: CASYLAGGRTDTQYF. DNA of the CDR3: TGTGCTAGCTATTTAGCGGGGGGGCGCACAGATACGCAGTATTTT.

This clone was picked up one time. The gene calls are TRBV2 and TRBJ2-1, with TRBD2 matching over 11 bases. V was clipped by 1 base and J by 8 bases; unmatched bases: 13. The CDR3 covers 18 residues. In germline, CDR1 is SNHLY, CDR2 FYNNEI. CDR3 in amino acids: CASSEGWGLADQGDEQFF. In DNA, the CDR3 is TGTGCCAGCAGTGAAGGGTGGGGACTAGCGGACCAAGGGGATGAGCAGTTCTTC.

This chain joins TRBV7-8 and TRBJ1-1; D unresolved. This CDR3 comprises 14 residues. Between the trimmed V and J ends, which lost 1 base and 4 bases, there was a span of 10 bases. Per germline, CDR1 SGHVS and CDR2 FQNEAQ. CDR3: CASSLGYSGTEAFF. The DNA for the CDR3 is TGTGCCAGCAGCTTAGGTTACAGCGGCACTGAAGCTTTCTTT.